The rows below give T cell receptor beta chains drawn from one sample of a study of cytomegalovirus exposure and HLA in healthy donors. TCRdb's table, derived via immunoSEQ multiplex PCR, lists solely in-frame clones and lacks some. The data hold around 140,000 clones, with around 82% observed a single time. Specimen: PBMCs. These receptors all stem from a female donor in good health and CMV-seronegative. Each CDR3 is given with its conserved first and last residue. The order of the fields is clone size, D gene, V gene, J gene, CDR3 DNA, CDR3 protein. D genes are given only for firm matches. Expanded clones get a size class; other rows say once, few or many, or leave the size out.

clone size: -
D gene: TRBD2
V gene: TRBV27
J gene: TRBJ2-2
CDR3 DNA: TGTGCCAGCAGGCGCCTCGGGACTAGCGGGAGGGCCAACGGGGAGCTGTTTTTT
CDR3 protein: CASRRLGTSGRANGELFF

clone size: -
D gene: TRBD2
V gene: TRBV5-1
J gene: TRBJ2-5
CDR3 DNA: TGCGCCAGCAGCCCGGGGGGGGGCCAAGAGACCCAGTACTTC
CDR3 protein: CASSPGGGQETQYF

clone size: -
D gene: -
V gene: TRBV27
J gene: TRBJ1-4
CDR3 DNA: TGTGCCAGCAGTTTGCTGGGCTCTAATGAAAAACTGTTTTTT
CDR3 protein: CASSLLGSNEKLFF

clone size: -
D gene: -
V gene: TRBV2
J gene: TRBJ2-2
CDR3 DNA: TGTGCCAGCACCTATTCCGGGGAGCTGTTTTTT
CDR3 protein: CASTYSGELFF

clone size: -
D gene: TRBD2
V gene: TRBV5-1
J gene: TRBJ2-1
CDR3 DNA: TGCGCCAGCAGCCCGGGACTAGCGGGGGCCAATGAGCAGTTCTTC
CDR3 protein: CASSPGLAGANEQFF

clone size: -
D gene: -
V gene: TRBV5-1
J gene: TRBJ2-6
CDR3 DNA: TGCGCCAGCCGCGAGGTGGGGGCCAACGTCCTGACTTTC
CDR3 protein: CASREVGANVLTF

clone size: -
D gene: -
V gene: TRBV5-4
J gene: TRBJ1-1
CDR3 DNA: TGTGCCAGCAGCCGGGCACAGGGTGGCACTGAAGCTTTCTTT
CDR3 protein: CASSRAQGGTEAFF

clone size: -
D gene: -
V gene: TRBV7-3
J gene: TRBJ1-4
CDR3 DNA: TGTGCCAGCAGCTTATGCGGGACCTATAATGAAAAACTGTTTTTT
CDR3 protein: CASSLCGTYNEKLFF

clone size: -
D gene: -
V gene: TRBV30
J gene: TRBJ1-2
CDR3 DNA: TGTGCCTGGAGTGTGGGGCAGTACTATGGCTACACCTTC
CDR3 protein: CAWSVGQYYGYTF

clone size: -
D gene: -
V gene: TRBV4-3
J gene: TRBJ1-1
CDR3 DNA: TGCGCCAGCAGCCAAGGGGGATCACCGGGACAAATAGAAGCTTTCTTT
CDR3 protein: CASSQGGSPGQIEAFF

clone size: once
D gene: -
V gene: TRBV27
J gene: TRBJ2-1
CDR3 DNA: TGTGCCAGCAGTTTATCGGGCATATACAATGAGCAGTTCTTC
CDR3 protein: CASSLSGIYNEQFF

clone size: -
D gene: -
V gene: TRBV27
J gene: TRBJ2-4
CDR3 DNA: TGTGCCAGCAGTTTATCTAGGGTAGGGGGTCCCAAAAACATTCAGTACTTC
CDR3 protein: CASSLSRVGGPKNIQYF

clone size: -
D gene: -
V gene: TRBV9
J gene: TRBJ2-6
CDR3 DNA: TGTGCCAGCAGCGTAGGACACTCTGGGGCCAACGTCCTGACTTTC
CDR3 protein: CASSVGHSGANVLTF

clone size: few
D gene: -
V gene: TRBV6-6
J gene: TRBJ1-2
CDR3 DNA: TGTGCCAGCAGCCAGGGAAACTATGGCTACACCTTC
CDR3 protein: CASSQGNYGYTF

clone size: -
D gene: TRBD1
V gene: TRBV28
J gene: TRBJ1-2
CDR3 DNA: TGTGCCAGCAGCTACCGGACAGGGAACTATGGCTACACCTTC
CDR3 protein: CASSYRTGNYGYTF

clone size: -
D gene: -
V gene: TRBV23-1
J gene: TRBJ2-7
CDR3 DNA: TGCGCCAGCAGTCAATCGAGACAGGCCTACGAGCAGTACTTC
CDR3 protein: CASSQSRQAYEQYF

clone size: -
D gene: TRBD1
V gene: TRBV28
J gene: TRBJ1-4
CDR3 DNA: TGTGCCAGCAAGGGTAGACAGGGTCCCTTCGAAAAACTGTTTTTT
CDR3 protein: CASKGRQGPFEKLFF

clone size: once
D gene: TRBD1
V gene: TRBV5-1
J gene: TRBJ2-2
CDR3 DNA: TGCGCCAGCAGCTCGAGACCTCCGGGACAGGGGGCGCGAGGGGAGCTGTTTTTT
CDR3 protein: CASSSRPPGQGARGELFF

clone size: -
D gene: -
V gene: TRBV29-1
J gene: TRBJ1-1
CDR3 DNA: TGCAGCGTTCTAATCGGCAGCTCAAGAGGAGCTTTCTTT
CDR3 protein: CSVLIGSSRGAFF

clone size: -
D gene: TRBD1
V gene: TRBV6-5
J gene: TRBJ2-3
CDR3 DNA: TGTGCCAGCAGTTACCTGGGGACAGGCACAGATACGCAGTATTTT
CDR3 protein: CASSYLGTGTDTQYF

clone size: -
D gene: -
V gene: TRBV29-1
J gene: TRBJ1-1
CDR3 DNA: TGCAGCGTCGCGCCGGGGGGGGCGGCCACTGAAGCTTTCTTT
CDR3 protein: CSVAPGGAATEAFF

clone size: few
D gene: TRBD1
V gene: TRBV6-5
J gene: TRBJ2-1
CDR3 DNA: TGTGCCAGCAGACGACAGGGCCTCTACAATGAGCAGTTCTTC
CDR3 protein: CASRRQGLYNEQFF

clone size: -
D gene: TRBD1
V gene: TRBV28
J gene: TRBJ1-5
CDR3 DNA: TGTGCCAGCAGTGGAGGGGGCAACAATCAGCCCCAGCATTTT
CDR3 protein: CASSGGGNNQPQHF

clone size: -
D gene: -
V gene: TRBV28
J gene: TRBJ2-2
CDR3 DNA: TGTGCCAGCAGTTCGAGTCTAACCGGGGAGCTGTTTTTT
CDR3 protein: CASSSSLTGELFF

clone size: few
D gene: TRBD1
V gene: TRBV6-5
J gene: TRBJ1-1
CDR3 DNA: TGTGCCAGCAGTAAAAGACAGGGAGGCACTGAAGCTTTCTTT
CDR3 protein: CASSKRQGGTEAFF

clone size: -
D gene: TRBD1
V gene: TRBV6-5
J gene: TRBJ1-2
CDR3 DNA: TGTGCCAGCAGCCCGACAGGGTATGGCTACACCTTC
CDR3 protein: CASSPTGYGYTF

clone size: -
D gene: TRBD2
V gene: TRBV6-6
J gene: TRBJ2-3
CDR3 DNA: TGTGCCAGCAGTTACTCCCTAGCGGCTGATACGCAGTATTTT
CDR3 protein: CASSYSLAADTQYF

clone size: -
D gene: TRBD1
V gene: TRBV7-9
J gene: TRBJ1-4
CDR3 DNA: TGTGCCAGCAGCCCACCCCGAGACAGGGGCCAAAAACTGTTTTTT
CDR3 protein: CASSPPRDRGQKLFF

clone size: -
D gene: -
V gene: TRBV5-6
J gene: TRBJ2-3
CDR3 DNA: TGTGCCAGCAGCTGGGGTGTGGGGGGGCTGGTCACAGATACGCAGTATTTT
CDR3 protein: CASSWGVGGLVTDTQYF

clone size: -
D gene: TRBD1
V gene: TRBV19
J gene: TRBJ1-6
CDR3 DNA: TGTGCCAGTAGTATGGGACAGGGCCCTCGACCCCTCCACTTT
CDR3 protein: CASSMGQGPRPLHF

clone size: -
D gene: -
V gene: TRBV6-5
J gene: TRBJ2-2
CDR3 DNA: TGTGCCAGCAGTTCCGGGACAACTGGCGCCGGGGAGCTGTTTTTT
CDR3 protein: CASSSGTTGAGELFF

clone size: -
D gene: TRBD1
V gene: TRBV5-4
J gene: TRBJ2-2
CDR3 DNA: TGTGCCAGCAGCCTAGGGGGCTTGAACACCGGGGAGCTGTTTTTT
CDR3 protein: CASSLGGLNTGELFF

clone size: once
D gene: TRBD2
V gene: TRBV18
J gene: TRBJ2-5
CDR3 DNA: TGTGCCAGCTCACCACTGACTAGCGGGGGGCCCCAAGAGACCCAGTACTTC
CDR3 protein: CASSPLTSGGPQETQYF

clone size: once
D gene: -
V gene: TRBV28
J gene: TRBJ1-1
CDR3 DNA: TGTGCCAGCAGCCGGGACTCAAACACTGAAGCTTTCTTT
CDR3 protein: CASSRDSNTEAFF

clone size: once
D gene: TRBD1
V gene: TRBV7-8
J gene: TRBJ1-2
CDR3 DNA: TGTGCCAGCAGCCCACGACAGGGACCCTATGGCTACACCTTC
CDR3 protein: CASSPRQGPYGYTF

clone size: -
D gene: TRBD1
V gene: TRBV7-3
J gene: TRBJ2-1
CDR3 DNA: TGTGCCAGCAGTACAGGGGCATCCTACAATGAGCAGTTCTTC
CDR3 protein: CASSTGASYNEQFF

clone size: few
D gene: TRBD1
V gene: TRBV27
J gene: TRBJ1-2
CDR3 DNA: TGTGCCAGCAGTCCCGGGACAGGGGTCTTCTACACCTTC
CDR3 protein: CASSPGTGVFYTF

clone size: -
D gene: -
V gene: TRBV7-9
J gene: TRBJ1-2
CDR3 DNA: TGTGCCAGCATCCAAGGTGGGCAGTCAGGAAATGGCTACACCTTC
CDR3 protein: CASIQGGQSGNGYTF

clone size: -
D gene: TRBD1
V gene: TRBV4-2
J gene: TRBJ1-2
CDR3 DNA: TGTGCCAGCAGCCAAGATCAGACAGGGAACTATGGCTACCCCTTC
CDR3 protein: CASSQDQTGNYGYPF

clone size: once
D gene: -
V gene: TRBV5-1
J gene: TRBJ2-5
CDR3 DNA: TGCGCCAGCAGCTTCGGGATCCAAGAGACCCAGTACTTC
CDR3 protein: CASSFGIQETQYF

clone size: -
D gene: TRBD1
V gene: TRBV30
J gene: TRBJ2-7
CDR3 DNA: TGTGCCTGGAGTTTACAGGGGTCGCTGCGAGAGGGCGAGCAGTACTTC
CDR3 protein: CAWSLQGSLREGEQYF

clone size: few
D gene: -
V gene: TRBV2
J gene: TRBJ1-1
CDR3 DNA: TGTGCCAGCAGCCCCCGTCGAGGGGAAGCTTTCTTT
CDR3 protein: CASSPRRGEAFF

clone size: -
D gene: -
V gene: TRBV29-1
J gene: TRBJ2-5
CDR3 DNA: TGCAGCGTTGGAGGTGGGGAGACCCAGTACTTC
CDR3 protein: CSVGGGETQYF

clone size: -
D gene: -
V gene: TRBV19
J gene: TRBJ2-2
CDR3 DNA: TGTGCCAGTAGTTGGTCGCGTTCTTCCACCGGGGAGCTGTTTTTT
CDR3 protein: CASSWSRSSTGELFF

clone size: -
D gene: -
V gene: TRBV11-2
J gene: TRBJ2-7
CDR3 DNA: TGTGCCAGCAGCTTAGGGGTCGGCGGAGAGCAGTACTTC
CDR3 protein: CASSLGVGGEQYF

clone size: -
D gene: -
V gene: TRBV30
J gene: TRBJ1-4
CDR3 DNA: TGTGCCTGGAGGTCGCAGTCAGCTAATGAAAAACTGTTTTTT
CDR3 protein: CAWRSQSANEKLFF

clone size: once
D gene: -
V gene: TRBV27
J gene: TRBJ2-7
CDR3 DNA: TGTGCCAGCGGAAGGAGCCCCTACGAGCAGTACTTC
CDR3 protein: CASGRSPYEQYF

clone size: once
D gene: -
V gene: TRBV10-1
J gene: TRBJ1-5
CDR3 DNA: TGCGCCAGCAGTGAGTTCCGAGCAGGAAACCAGCCCCAGCATTTT
CDR3 protein: CASSEFRAGNQPQHF